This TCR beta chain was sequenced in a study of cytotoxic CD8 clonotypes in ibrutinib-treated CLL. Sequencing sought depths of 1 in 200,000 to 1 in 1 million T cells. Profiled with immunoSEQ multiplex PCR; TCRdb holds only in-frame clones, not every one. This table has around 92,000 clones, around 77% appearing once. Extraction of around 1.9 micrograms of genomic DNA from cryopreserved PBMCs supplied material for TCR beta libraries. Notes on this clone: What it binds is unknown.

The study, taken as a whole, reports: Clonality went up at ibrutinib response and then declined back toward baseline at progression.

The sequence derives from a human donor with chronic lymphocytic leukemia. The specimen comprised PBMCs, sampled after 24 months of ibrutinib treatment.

The CDR3 DNA follows: TGTGCCACCAAAGACAGGGAAGAGACCCAGTACTTC. Protein: CATKDREETQYF. The chain uses TRBV10-3 and TRBJ2-5; 7 bases are a match to TRBD1. J lost 3 bases, V lost 10 bases, and 5 bases had no gene match. Germline values: CDR1 ENHRY, CDR2 SYGVKD. The length of the CDR3 is 12 residues.